The 24 T cell receptor beta chains below were found in one sample sequenced in a study of blood T cell repertoires in COVID-19. The table came from immunoSEQ multiplex PCR; TCRdb's copy has only in-frame clones and leaves some out. The sample yields approximately 400,000 clones, around 90% seen once. Source material: PBMCs or T cells enriched from blood (not recorded which). The receptors were sampled from a woman aged 18 to 35 who had recovered from COVID-19.

This clone was observed a handful of times. This chain joins TRBV28 and TRBJ1-6; no firm D call. The CDR3 covers 12 residues. The V end was cut by 8 bases, the J end by 10 bases, with 12 bases between. Per germline, CDR1 MDHEN and CDR2 SYDVKM. The CDR3 region is CASGRVGSPLHF. The CDR3 bases are TGTGCCAGCGGGAGGGTAGGGTCACCCCTCCACTTT.

This sequence joins TRBV11-2 and TRBJ2-6; 7 nucleotides match TRBD1. Germline V lookup: CDR1 SGHAT, CDR2 FQNNGV. V shed 1 base, J shed 4 bases, and the junction held 10 bases outside the gene matches. The CDR3 is 18 residues long. The DNA for the CDR3 is TGTGCCAGCAGCTTAGTAGGCAGGGGGATTTCCGGGGCCAACGTCCTGACTTTC. It is translated as CASSLVGRGISGANVLTF.

The sample holds a few counts of this clone. The genes are TRBV19 and TRBJ2-7; 8 bases align to TRBD2. CDR1 and CDR2 (germline): LNHDA, SQIVND (reference sequence). The CDR3 extends over 15 amino acids. The V and J ends lost 5 bases and 7 bases, in that order; junction bases with no gene match: 13. As DNA, the CDR3 is TGTGCCAGTAGTCGATCTACCGGGACTAGAGGTGAGCAGTACTTC. This translates into CASSRSTGTRGEQYF.

This clone was counted once. The V call is TRBV30, the J call TRBJ2-3; 10 positions match TRBD2. Germline lookup yields CDR1 GTSNPN and CDR2 SVGIG (reference sequence). J was trimmed by 4 bases and V by 2 bases; bases with no gene match: 3. This CDR3 has 14 residues. As DNA, the CDR3 is TGTGCCTGGAGTAATAGCGGGGGGCCAGATACGCAGTATTTT. Its translation is CAWSNSGGPDTQYF.

The gene calls are TRBV30 and TRBJ1-1; D gene uncertain. The CDR3 loop spans 13 amino acids. Trimming shortened V by 1 base and J by 4 bases, and 10 bases separated the two germline ends. In germline, CDR1 is GTSNPN, CDR2 SVGIG (reference sequence). In DNA form, the CDR3 reads TGTGCCTGGAGTGAGTCTCCGGGCACTGAAGCTTTCTTT. It specifies CAWSESPGTEAFF.

V is TRBV27 and J is TRBJ1-2; TRBD1 is a possible D gene (6 bases). The CDR3 length is 16 residues. Germline V lookup: CDR1 MNHEY, CDR2 SMNVEV (reference sequence). V lost 0 bases to trimming and J lost 4 bases, with 15 bases between them. The CDR3 loop is CASSLSSRGLVYGYTF. The CDR3 coding sequence is TGTGCCAGCAGTTTATCAAGCAGGGGTTTGGTCTATGGCTACACCTTC.

This chain uses TRBV18 with TRBJ1-4; 9 bases are shared with TRBD1. J was trimmed by 6 bases and V by 3 bases; bases with no gene match: 5. CDR1 is KGHSH and CDR2 is LQKENI in the germline V gene. The CDR3 is 15 residues long. CDR3 coding DNA: TGTGCCAGCTCACCGGACAGGGGAAGGGATGAAAAACTGTTTTTT. It yields the protein CASSPDRGRDEKLFF.

This clone appeared once. The chain recombines TRBV27 with TRBJ2-2; TRBD2 aligns across 9 bases. V gave up 2 bases and J gave up 4 bases; unmatched junction bases: 11. The CDR3 extends over 18 amino acids. Germline V lookup: CDR1 MNHEY, CDR2 SMNVEV (reference sequence). The CDR3 DNA sequence: TGTGCCAGCAGTTTAGGACCCGCGGGGGGGCAGGGCACCGGGGAGCTGTTTTTT. This gives the protein CASSLGPAGGQGTGELFF.

The rearrangement joins TRBV14 to TRBJ2-7; 9 bases are a match to TRBD1. J was trimmed by 0 bases and V by 5 bases; bases with no gene match: 14. The length of the CDR3 is 18 residues. Germline values: CDR1 SGHDN, CDR2 FVKESK. The CDR3: CASSIRDREFLVSYEQYF. DNA for the CDR3: TGTGCCAGCAGCATCCGGGACAGGGAGTTTTTGGTCTCCTACGAGCAGTACTTC.

The chain combines TRBV5-6 with TRBJ2-7; 11 bases fit TRBD2. V gave up 0 bases and J gave up 4 bases; unmatched junction bases: 0. The CDR3 spans 14 residues. Germline-derived CDR1 and CDR2 are SGHDT and YYEEEE. Written as DNA, the CDR3 is TGTGCCAGCAGCTTGGGGACTAGCGGGTACGAGCAGTACTTC. It specifies CASSLGTSGYEQYF.

In this sample, this clone turned up once. V and J are TRBV11-2 and TRBJ2-7; 9 bases align to TRBD1. CDR3 length equals 15 residues. With 5 bases clipped from V and 10 bases from J, the junction kept 15 bases outside the gene matches. CDR1 and CDR2 from the germline V gene are SGHAT and FQNNGV. CDR3: CASSPWDRAEGEQYF. DNA for the CDR3: TGTGCCAGCAGCCCCTGGGACAGGGCCGAGGGGGAACAGTACTTC.

The gene calls are TRBV5-1 and TRBJ1-3; perhaps TRBD1 as D (5 bases). V gave up 7 bases and J gave up 4 bases, with 21 bases separating them. The CDR3 spans 16 residues. Germline V lookup: CDR1 SGHRS, CDR2 YFSETQ. CDR3: CASAQGAEPVGNTIYF. CDR3 nucleotides: TGCGCCAGCGCTCAGGGTGCTGAACCGGTGGGAAACACCATATATTTT.

The chain employs TRBV13 and TRBJ1-1, with a weak D call TRBD1 (5 bases). CDR1 and CDR2 (germline): PRHDT, FYEKMQ (reference sequence). V lost 5 bases and J 3 bases, leaving 10 bases between the germline ends. The length of the CDR3 is 13 residues. CDR3 nucleotides: TGTGCCAGCAGCCCGACAGCCTACACTGAAGCTTTCTTT. As protein: CASSPTAYTEAFF.

V usage is TRBV5-6 and J usage is TRBJ2-7; unclear D gene. The CDR3 is 12 residues long. Deletions cut 0 bases from V and 5 bases from J, with 6 bases between. Per the germline V gene, CDR1 is SGHDT and CDR2 is YYEEEE. The CDR3 coding sequence is TGTGCCAGCAGCTTGGCTCGGGACGAGCAGTACTTC. Amino acids: CASSLARDEQYF.

This clone was seen just once. The chain carries TRBV27 and TRBJ1-1; 10 bases map to TRBD1. The CDR3 sequence is 15 residues long. The V segment lost 4 bases and the J segment 6 bases; nucleotides outside the gene matches: 8. Germline assignment: CDR1 MNHEY and CDR2 SMNVEV (reference sequence). The CDR3 reads CASSSPGQGSAEAFF. The CDR3 DNA follows: TGTGCCAGCAGTTCCCCGGGACAGGGGAGCGCTGAAGCTTTCTTT.

The gene calls are TRBV7-2 and TRBJ2-3; 9 positions agree with TRBD2. Trimming removed 1 base from V and 6 bases from J; junction bases left unmatched: 11. CDR1 and CDR2 from the germline V gene are SGHTA and FQGNSA. CDR3 length equals 17 residues. The CDR3 DNA follows: TGTGCCAGCAGCTTAGGCGGGGGGGGTGGCCATCTGGATACGCAGTATTTT. Translating gives CASSLGGGGGHLDTQYF.

The rearrangement links TRBV19 to TRBJ1-1; 8 nucleotides line up with TRBD1. Trimming cost V 5 bases and J 0 bases; bases outside gene matches: 8. The CDR3 loop spans 16 amino acids. Germline V gene sequence: CDR1 LNHDA, CDR2 SQIVND (reference sequence). The CDR3 DNA is TGTGCCAGTAGTCTAGGACAGGGCGGAATGAACACTGAAGCTTTCTTT. This translates into CASSLGQGGMNTEAFF.

In this sample, this clone turned up a few times. V usage is TRBV2 and J usage is TRBJ2-2, with 10 bases that match TRBD1. Germline V gene lookup returns CDR1 SNHLY and CDR2 FYNNEI. Germline trimming cut 5 bases from V and 7 bases from J; bases unmatched to any gene: 7. The CDR3 extends over 15 amino acids. The CDR3 here is CASSMDRGVYGELFF. CDR3 in DNA: TGTGCCAGCAGTATGGACAGGGGGGTGTACGGGGAGCTGTTTTTT.

This clone was counted a single time. In DNA form, the CDR3 reads TGTGCCAGCAGTCCTAGCGGGGGTTATTACGAGCAGTACTTC. Its protein is CASSPSGGYYEQYF. This sequence joins TRBV7-3 and TRBJ2-7; 10 nucleotides match TRBD2. The CDR3 is 14 amino acids. J was trimmed by 4 bases and V by 6 bases; bases with no gene match: 6. Germline CDR1 reads SGHTA; CDR2 reads FQGTGA.

The genes are TRBV30 and TRBJ1-6; maybe TRBD1 (6 bases). The CDR3 consists of 13 residues. V was clipped by 4 bases and J by 10 bases, with 14 bases between them. CDR1 is GTSNPN and CDR2 is SVGIG in the germline V gene (reference sequence). This chain's CDR3 is CAWTGHPESPLHF. The DNA of the CDR3 is TGTGCCTGGACGGGACACCCCGAATCACCCCTCCACTTT.

CDR3 bases: TGTGCCACAAAGCGGGACCGCCAAGGAGGAGGGCGCACAGATACGCAGTATTTT. Amino acid sequence: CATKRDRQGGGRTDTQYF. The V and J genes are TRBV19 and TRBJ2-3; TRBD2 agrees at 7 bases. The CDR3 totals 18 residues. CDR1 is LNHDA and CDR2 is SQIVND in the germline V gene (reference sequence). V trimming: 10 bases; J trimming: 1 base; junction bases outside the gene matches: 20.

The genes are TRBV6-5 and TRBJ1-2; possibly TRBD1 for D (6 bases). The V gene's germline CDR1 is MNHEY and CDR2 SVGAGI. The CDR3 spans 13 residues. V lost 5 bases and J 5 bases, leaving 12 bases between the germline ends. CDR3 in DNA: TGTGCCAGCAGTACACAGGGACGGTATGGCTACACCTTC. The encoded protein is CASSTQGRYGYTF.

The chain uses TRBV25-1 and TRBJ1-2; a possible D gene is TRBD1 (5 bases). The ends were cut back, 5 bases at V and 6 bases at J, with 13 bases in the middle. The CDR3 length is 13 residues. Germline CDR1 reads MGHDK; CDR2 reads SYGVNS. The CDR3 loop reads CASSNSGRNGYTF. The CDR3 region has the DNA TGTGCCAGCAGTAACTCAGGGCGCAATGGCTACACCTTC.

The chain has TRBV4-2 and TRBJ2-2; 7 nucleotides agree with TRBD2. The CDR3 is made up of 20 amino acids. CDR1 is LGHNA, CDR2 YNFKEQ, per germline. V shed 0 bases, J shed 6 bases, and the junction held 19 bases outside the gene matches. As DNA, the CDR3 is TGTGCCAGCAGCCAAGAACGGGTGCTGCGGGGGAACAGTGGGTCCGGGGAGCTGTTTTTT. Translating gives CASSQERVLRGNSGSGELFF.